This entry describes one TCR beta chain. The CDR3 extends over 16 amino acids. Germline loops: CDR1 MNHNY, CDR2 SVGAGI (reference sequence). V was clipped by 2 bases and J by 1 base, with 12 bases between them. The data were obtained in a study of blood T cell repertoires in COVID-19. Across the whole study: The recovered donors of Cohort 3 showed two negative PCRs, clearance, or symptom resolution. T cells, B-cell-depleted T cells, or PBMCs supplied cDNA or gDNA.

Profiled with immunoSEQ multiplex PCR; TCRdb holds only in-frame clones, not every one. This sample has some 220,000 clones; approximately 87% occur once, and the top ten carry 3% to 3.5%. This TCR was sampled from a woman between 45 and 60 years old in a cohort exposed to, infected with or recovered from COVID-19 (not recorded which). This chain uses TRBV6-6 with TRBJ1-5; no firm D call. The sequenced sample consisted of PBMCs or T cells enriched from blood (not recorded which). The CDR3 reads CASSYLSGVSNQPQHF. In DNA form, the CDR3 reads TGTGCCAGCAGTTACCTCAGCGGGGTCAGCAATCAGCCCCAGCATTTT.